In this sample, the clone carrying this TCR beta chain turned up many times. Antigen specificity is unknown. Prior to thyroid surgery, none of the patients had received any treatment. The record originates from a study of metastatic and nonmetastatic thyroid tumors. General study points: When malignant thyroid tumors were compared with benign nodules, TCR beta diversity was reportedly significantly higher in the malignant tumors. This held in both blood and tumor samples.

Through MiXCR, TCRdb re-clonotyped the PCR reads. Counted here are around 13,000 clones, 20% to 30% occurring once; the ten biggest clones make up around 8%. The CDR3 loop spans 13 amino acids. V shed 7 bases and J shed 5 bases, with 17 bases lying between them. CDR1 SQVTM and CDR2 ANQGSEA come from the germline V gene. The chain carries TRBV29-1 and TRBJ1-1; possibly TRBD1 for D (6 bases). This TCR derives from a female donor with papillary thyroid cancer or a benign thyroid nodule (not recorded which). Some clones in this sample may be carry-over from other donors' samples. The source material was blood. DNA for the CDR3: TGCAGCGGGGGACATATTCCTTTAACTGAAGCTTTCTTT. Translating it yields CSGGHIPLTEAFF.